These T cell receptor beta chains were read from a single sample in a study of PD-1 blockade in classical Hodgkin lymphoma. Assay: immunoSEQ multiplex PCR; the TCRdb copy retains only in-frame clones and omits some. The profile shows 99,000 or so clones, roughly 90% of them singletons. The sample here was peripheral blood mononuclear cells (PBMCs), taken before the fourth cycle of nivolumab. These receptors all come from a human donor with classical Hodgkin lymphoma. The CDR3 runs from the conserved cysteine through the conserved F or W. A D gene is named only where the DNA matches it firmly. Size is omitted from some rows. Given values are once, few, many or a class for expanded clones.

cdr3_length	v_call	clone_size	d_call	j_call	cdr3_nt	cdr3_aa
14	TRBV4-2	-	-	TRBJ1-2	TGTGCCAGCAGCCAAGATATCGCTAACTATGGCTACACCTTC	CASSQDIANYGYTF
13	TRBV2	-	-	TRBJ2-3	TGTGCCAGCAGCGGAGGGGGCACAGATACGCAGTATTTT	CASSGGGTDTQYF
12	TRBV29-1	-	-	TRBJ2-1	TGCAGCGTTGAGGGCAGGGGCAATGAGCAGTTCTTC	CSVEGRGNEQFF
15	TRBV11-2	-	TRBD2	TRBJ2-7	TGTGCCAGCAGGACACTAGCGGGAGGGCCGGGAGAGCAGTACTTC	CASRTLAGGPGEQYF
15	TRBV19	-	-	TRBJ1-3	TGTGCCAGTACAGTCGTGGGTAGCTCTGGAAACACCATATATTTT	CASTVVGSSGNTIYF
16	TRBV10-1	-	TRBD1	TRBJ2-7	TGCGCCAGCAGTGAGTCTCCGGCGACAGGGACCTACGAGCAGTACTTC	CASSESPATGTYEQYF
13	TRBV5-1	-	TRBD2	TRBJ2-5	TGCGCCAGCAGCTTACGGGAGGTGGAGACCCAGTACTTC	CASSLREVETQYF
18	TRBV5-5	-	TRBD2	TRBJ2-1	TGTGCCAGCAGCTTAGGACTAGCGGGAGGGCTAGGGTACAATGAGCAGTTCTTC	CASSLGLAGGLGYNEQFF
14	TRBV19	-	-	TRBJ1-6	TGTGCCTCCGGGGAGGGGGTTTATAATTCACCCCTCCACTTT	CASGEGVYNSPLHF
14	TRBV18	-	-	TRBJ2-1	TGTGCCAGCTCACCGGGGACGGACCACAATGAGCAGTTCTTC	CASSPGTDHNEQFF
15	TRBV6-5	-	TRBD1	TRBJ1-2	TGTGCCAGCAGGCCCACAGGGGGCCCTAACTATGGCTACACCTTC	CASRPTGGPNYGYTF
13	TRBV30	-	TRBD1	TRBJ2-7	TGTGCCTGGAGCTGGGACAGTTCCTACGAGCAGTACTTC	CAWSWDSSYEQYF
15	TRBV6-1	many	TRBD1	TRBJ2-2	TGTGCCAGCAGGGGGACAGAGAGGGACACCGGGGAGCTGTTTTTT	CASRGTERDTGELFF
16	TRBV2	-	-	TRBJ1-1	TGTGCCAGCAGTACCTCGGTGGGGCTCGTGAACACTGAAGCTTTCTTT	CASSTSVGLVNTEAFF
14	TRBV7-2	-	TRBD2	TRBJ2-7	TGTGCCAGCAGCCTCAGCGGGGTAACCTACGAGCAGTACTTC	CASSLSGVTYEQYF
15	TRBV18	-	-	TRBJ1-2	TGTGCCAGCTCACCACCGGGCAGGGAAGGGTATGGCTACACCTTC	CASSPPGREGYGYTF
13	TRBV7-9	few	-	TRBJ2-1	TGTGCCAGCACAAAGGGGATCAACAATGAGCAGTTCTTC	CASTKGINNEQFF
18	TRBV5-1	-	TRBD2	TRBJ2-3	TGCGCCAGCAGCCTGTATGGACTAGCGGAGAGCCAGTGGGATACGCAGTATTTT	CASSLYGLAESQWDTQYF
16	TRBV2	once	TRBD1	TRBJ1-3	TGTGCCAGCAGCCAGATCCGGGACAGGAGGAGAAACACCATATATTTT	CASSQIRDRRRNTIYF
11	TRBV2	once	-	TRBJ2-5	TGTGCCAGCAGTTCTGGGGAGACCCAGTACTTC	CASSSGETQYF
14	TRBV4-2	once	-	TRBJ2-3	TGTGCCAGCAGCCAAGGTAGCTCTGGGGATACGCAGTATTTT	CASSQGSSGDTQYF
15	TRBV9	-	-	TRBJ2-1	TGTGCCAGCAGCGTACAGTCAAGCTCCTACAATGAGCAGTTCTTC	CASSVQSSSYNEQFF
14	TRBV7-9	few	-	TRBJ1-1	TGTGCCAGCAGCTTAGAGGGGGTATACACTGAAGCTTTCTTT	CASSLEGVYTEAFF